This T cell receptor beta chain was found in a study of beta chain features in type 1 diabetes listed by TCRdb under 2018. About the investigation overall: Mean age, gender distribution, total cell number and subset yield were not different between patients and healthy donors. Regulatory and stem cell-like memory subsets were obtained from only 8 patients and about 8 healthy donors, while naive and central memory subsets were obtained from all 28 donors. A total of roughly 98,000,000 sorted cells were examined across all samples, and a strong correlation was observed between cell number per subset and RNA yield. The study compared TCRB repertoires of sorted circulating CD4+ T cell subsets between recently diagnosed type 1 diabetes patients and matched healthy donors. The investigation overall reported the following: Because the HLA sub-analyses included only small numbers of individuals, any influence of HLA type on TCRB rearrangement was left unresolved. The naive, central memory and regulatory TCRB repertoires appeared to resemble one another more closely among patients than among healthy donors. Because cDNA was sequenced instead of genomic DNA, activated cells with high expression could be over-represented, although the groups did not differ in activation or CD3 levels. A moderate but significant shortening of TCRB CDR3 length was observed in type 1 diabetes patients in all four CD4+ subsets. At VDJ recombination sites, patients with type 1 diabetes made fewer insertions and deleted more nucleotides, a pattern implying thymic rearrangement abnormalities. Shorter templates might be favored by PCR, yet because patient and control samples were amplified and corrected together, any such skew would affect both groups equally.

Each donor gave one peripheral blood draw, averaging around 120 mL, which was collected into heparinised tubes. Naive, central memory, regulatory and stem cell-like memory CD4+ T cells were sorted on a BD FACSAria II using a panel including CD45RO, CCR7, CD25, CD127, CD95 and CD27. Every sorted population had a purity above 95%. Right away, PBMCs were isolated by Lymphoprep density gradient centrifugation and were stained directly, with no culture step. Samples were stained and sorted in pairs, with one healthy donor and one patient per experiment, so that batch effects were minimized. The CDR3 has 13 amino acids, counting the end cysteine and phenylalanine. Only the CDR3 portion is preserved as DNA: 39 bases, with reading frame beginning at the first base. The germline V end is reduced by 2 bases and the J end by 6 bases; junction bases left unmatched: 4. Reading the germline V gene gives CDR1 ENHRY and CDR2 SYGVKD.

The entire isolated RNA was reverse transcribed using the High Capacity cDNA Reverse Transcription Kit, and thus expressed TCRB transcripts were sequenced. Deep immunoSEQ sequencing was applied to naive, central memory and regulatory T cell samples, giving an average of roughly 3.6 million total reads per sample. After sorted cells were lysed in RLT buffer, RNA was extracted with DNase-treated RNeasy Micro or Mini kits, with the choice depending on cell number. To prevent cross-contamination, every cell subset was processed on its own, while patient and healthy donor samples were processed together. The immunoSEQ multiplex PCR was used to amplify TCRB sequences from cDNA, yielding 87-bp fragments that span the CDR3 region. Sequencing of the amplicons was performed on the Illumina HiSeq platform. The paper's data handling went like this. PCR bias was computationally corrected using synthetic template baselines, reads within Hamming distance 2 were collapsed, and singletons that could not be merged were discarded. Reads were aligned to IMGT to assign V, D and J genes, CDR3 length, and insertions or deletions at six rearrangement sites. Within each subset, clonotype counts were normalized to sorted cell number, after which true diversity and Gini coefficients were computed with the tcR R package. The overlap coefficient, calculated on TCRB nucleotide sequences, was used to quantify repertoire sharing. Out-of-frame TCRB sequences from naive cells were analyzed as a proxy for the pre-selection repertoire. As stored in TCRdb, this immuneACCESS dataset retains in-frame rearrangements with V and J assigned. A fraction of the clones does not appear; measured against another copy, unresolved V genes explain less than half of the discrepancy, and the remainder lacks a known reason. V, J and clone size were drawn from that table, and D and trimming were deduced from the DNA. The sample data list about 900,000 clones, and 15% to 20% of these were observed just once. Of the sample, around 0.02% falls within the top ten clones.

Many counts were recorded for this clone. The specificity of this receptor is unknown. Qualities for individual bases were not recorded, and no much larger clone is one base off. Sequences were obtained from naive CD4+ T cells from blood. The cell subset or site label on this specimen signifies: true naive CD4+ T cells. This receptor was taken from a woman aged 18-29 years in good health. Recombination connected TRBV10-3 to TRBJ2-7; the central 7 bases match TRBD1. The bases are TGTGCCATCAGTGAGGGGGACAGACTCGAGCAGTACTTC. This encodes CAISEGDRLEQYF.